This T cell receptor (beta chain) was sequenced during a study of cytomegalovirus exposure and HLA in healthy donors. Notes on the study in general: Several V segments, TRBV6-2 and TRBV6-3 among them, could not be told apart and were dropped. A likely sequencing artifact accounted for one observed cluster of highly shared sequence variants.

With respect to this clone: Its cognate antigen is unknown.

This CDR3 has 13 amino acids. V was shortened by 1 base and J by 0 bases, with 5 bases between the two germline ends. Germline V CDR1 and CDR2: SGHRS, YFSETQ. The PCR employed 60 Vbeta primers together with 13 Jbeta primers. The table came from immunoSEQ multiplex PCR; TCRdb's copy has only in-frame clones and leaves some out. Here the sample spans fewer than 110,000 clones, more than 80% being singletons. The chain couples TRBV5-1 to TRBJ2-7; no clear D. This TCR came from a man aged 25 to 40 in good health and CMV-seronegative. Sequencing was carried out using PBMCs. In nucleotides, the CDR3 is TGCGCCAGCAGCTTGTCGAGCTCCTACGAGCAGTACTTC. This codes for CASSLSSSYEQYF.